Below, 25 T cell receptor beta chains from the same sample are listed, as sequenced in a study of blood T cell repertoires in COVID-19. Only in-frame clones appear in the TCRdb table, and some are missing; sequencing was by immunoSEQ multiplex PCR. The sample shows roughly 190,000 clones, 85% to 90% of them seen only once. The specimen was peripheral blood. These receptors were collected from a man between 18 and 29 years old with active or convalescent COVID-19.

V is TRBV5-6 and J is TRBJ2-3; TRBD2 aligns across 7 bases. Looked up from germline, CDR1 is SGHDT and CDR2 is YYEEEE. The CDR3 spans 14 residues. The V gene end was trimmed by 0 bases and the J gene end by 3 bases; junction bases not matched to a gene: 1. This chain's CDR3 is CASSLGGGTDTQYF. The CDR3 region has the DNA TGTGCCAGCAGCTTGGGGGGAGGGACAGATACGCAGTATTTT.

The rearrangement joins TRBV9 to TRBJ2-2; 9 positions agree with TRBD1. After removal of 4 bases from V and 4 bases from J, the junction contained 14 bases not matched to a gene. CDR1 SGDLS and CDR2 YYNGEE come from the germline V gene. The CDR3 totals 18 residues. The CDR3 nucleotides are TGTGCCAGCAGCCCCTGGGACAGGGTACAACTTACCACCGGGGAGCTGTTTTTT. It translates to CASSPWDRVQLTTGELFF.

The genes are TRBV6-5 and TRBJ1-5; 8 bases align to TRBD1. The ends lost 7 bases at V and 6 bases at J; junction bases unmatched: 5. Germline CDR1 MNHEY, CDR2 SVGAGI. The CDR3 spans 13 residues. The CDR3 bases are TGTGCCAGCATGGGGACAGGTAGTCAGCCCCAGCATTTT. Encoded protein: CASMGTGSQPQHF.

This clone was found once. The chain's CDR3 is CASSERGRWSVEQFF. CDR3 in DNA: TGTGCCAGCAGTGAGCGCGGGAGGTGGTCCGTTGAGCAGTTCTTC. This chain joins TRBV6-1 and TRBJ2-1, with TRBD2 matching 8 bases. V lost 3 bases, J lost 9 bases, and 10 bases stayed unmatched. This CDR3 spans 15 amino acids. The germline V gene has CDR1 MNHNS and CDR2 SASEGT.

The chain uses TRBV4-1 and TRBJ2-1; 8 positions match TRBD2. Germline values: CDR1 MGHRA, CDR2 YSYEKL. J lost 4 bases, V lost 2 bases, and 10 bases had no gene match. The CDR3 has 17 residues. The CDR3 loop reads CASSQPRLAMKYNEQFF. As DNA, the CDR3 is TGCGCCAGCAGCCAACCCCGACTAGCGATGAAATACAATGAGCAGTTCTTC.

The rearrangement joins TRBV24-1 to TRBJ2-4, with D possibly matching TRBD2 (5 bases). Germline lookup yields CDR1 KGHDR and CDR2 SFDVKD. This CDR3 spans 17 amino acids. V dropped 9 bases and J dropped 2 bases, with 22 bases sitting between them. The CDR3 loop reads CATPHCRDPGPKNIQYF. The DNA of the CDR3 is TGTGCCACCCCTCACTGCCGGGATCCTGGGCCCAAAAACATTCAGTACTTC.

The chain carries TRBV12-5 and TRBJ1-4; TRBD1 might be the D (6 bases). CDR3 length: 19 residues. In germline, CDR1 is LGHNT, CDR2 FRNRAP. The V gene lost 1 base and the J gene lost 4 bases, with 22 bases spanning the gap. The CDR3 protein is CASGLATKGTSAYNEKLFF. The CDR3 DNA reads TGTGCTAGTGGTTTGGCGACGAAAGGGACATCAGCCTATAATGAAAAACTGTTTTTT.

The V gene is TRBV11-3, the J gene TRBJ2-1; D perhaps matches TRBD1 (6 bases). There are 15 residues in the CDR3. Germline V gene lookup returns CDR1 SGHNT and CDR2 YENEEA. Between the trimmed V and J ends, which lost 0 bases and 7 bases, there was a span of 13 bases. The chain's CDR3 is CASSLEPGQRNEQFF. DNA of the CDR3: TGTGCCAGCAGCTTAGAGCCCGGACAGCGGAATGAGCAGTTCTTC.

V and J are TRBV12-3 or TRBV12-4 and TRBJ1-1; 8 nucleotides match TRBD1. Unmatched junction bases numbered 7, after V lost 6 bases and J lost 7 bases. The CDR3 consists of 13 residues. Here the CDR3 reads CASSRGQAHEAFF. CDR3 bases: TGTGCCAGCAGCCGGGGACAGGCCCATGAAGCTTTCTTT.

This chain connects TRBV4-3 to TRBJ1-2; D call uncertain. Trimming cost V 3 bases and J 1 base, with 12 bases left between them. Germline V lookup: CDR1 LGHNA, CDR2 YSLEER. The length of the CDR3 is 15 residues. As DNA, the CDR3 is TGCGCCAGCAGCCAGGATCCGAGCGATAACTATGGCTACACCTTC. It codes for CASSQDPSDNYGYTF.

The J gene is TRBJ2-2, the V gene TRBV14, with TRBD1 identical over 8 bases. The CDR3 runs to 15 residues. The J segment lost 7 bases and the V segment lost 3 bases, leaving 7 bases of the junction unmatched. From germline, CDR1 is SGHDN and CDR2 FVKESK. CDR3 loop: CASSHKTGVGGELFF. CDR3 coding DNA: TGTGCCAGCAGCCATAAGACAGGGGTTGGCGGGGAGCTGTTTTTT.

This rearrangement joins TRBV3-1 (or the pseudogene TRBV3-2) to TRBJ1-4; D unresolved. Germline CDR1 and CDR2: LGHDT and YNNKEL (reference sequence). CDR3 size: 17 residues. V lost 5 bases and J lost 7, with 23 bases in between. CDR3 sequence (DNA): TGTGCCAGCAGCTACGGACGGGGTCCCCGATTTAGTGAAAAACTGTTTTTT. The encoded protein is CASSYGRGPRFSEKLFF.

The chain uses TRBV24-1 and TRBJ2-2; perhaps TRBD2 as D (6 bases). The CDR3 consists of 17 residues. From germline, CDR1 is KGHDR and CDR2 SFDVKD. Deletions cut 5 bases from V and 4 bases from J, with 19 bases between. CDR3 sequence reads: CATSVPGRKRGTGELFF. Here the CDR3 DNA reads TGTGCCACCAGTGTACCAGGGAGGAAAAGAGGCACCGGGGAGCTGTTTTTT.

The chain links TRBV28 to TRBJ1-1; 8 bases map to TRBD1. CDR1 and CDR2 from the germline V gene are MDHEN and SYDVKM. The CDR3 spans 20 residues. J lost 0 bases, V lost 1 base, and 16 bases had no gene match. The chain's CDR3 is CASSLSRWWGTGSMNTEAFF. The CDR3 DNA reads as TGTGCCAGCAGTTTATCCCGATGGTGGGGGACAGGATCTATGAACACTGAAGCTTTCTTT.

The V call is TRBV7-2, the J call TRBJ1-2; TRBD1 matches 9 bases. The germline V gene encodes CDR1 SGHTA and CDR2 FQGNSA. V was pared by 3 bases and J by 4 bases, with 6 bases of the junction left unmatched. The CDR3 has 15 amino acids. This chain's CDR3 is CASSFRTGDRYGYTF. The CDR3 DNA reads TGTGCCAGCAGCTTCCGGACAGGGGACCGCTATGGCTACACCTTC.

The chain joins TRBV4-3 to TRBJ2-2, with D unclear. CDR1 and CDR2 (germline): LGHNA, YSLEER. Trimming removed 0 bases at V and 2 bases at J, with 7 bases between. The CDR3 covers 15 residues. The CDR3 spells CASSQDRYNTGELFF. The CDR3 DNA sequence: TGCGCCAGCAGCCAAGACAGGTATAACACCGGGGAGCTGTTTTTT.

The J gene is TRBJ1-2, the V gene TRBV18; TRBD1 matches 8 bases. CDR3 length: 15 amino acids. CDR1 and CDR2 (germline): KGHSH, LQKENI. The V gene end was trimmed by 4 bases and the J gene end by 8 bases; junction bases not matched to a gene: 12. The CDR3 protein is CASSLTPGQEGGYTF. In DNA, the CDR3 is TGTGCCAGCTCACTAACACCGGGACAGGAGGGAGGCTACACCTTC.

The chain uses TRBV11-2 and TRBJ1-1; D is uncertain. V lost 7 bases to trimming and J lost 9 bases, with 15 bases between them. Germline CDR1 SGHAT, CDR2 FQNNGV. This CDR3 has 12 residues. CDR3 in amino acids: CASTLQAGKAFF. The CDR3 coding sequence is TGTGCCAGCACCCTTCAGGCGGGGAAAGCTTTCTTT.

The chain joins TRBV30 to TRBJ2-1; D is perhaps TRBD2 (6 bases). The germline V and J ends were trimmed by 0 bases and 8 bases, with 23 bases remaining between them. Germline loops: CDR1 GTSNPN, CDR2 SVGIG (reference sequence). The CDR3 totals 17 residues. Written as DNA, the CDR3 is TGTGCCTGGAGTGTACACCGATTTGGTTCTAGCGTTTATGAGCAGTTCTTC. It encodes CAWSVHRFGSSVYEQFF.

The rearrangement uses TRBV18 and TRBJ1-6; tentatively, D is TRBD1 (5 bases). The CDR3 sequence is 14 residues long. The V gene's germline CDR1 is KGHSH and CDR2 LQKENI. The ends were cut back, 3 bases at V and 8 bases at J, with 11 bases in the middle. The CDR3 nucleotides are TGTGCCAGCTCACCGACCCGACAGTATTCACCCCTCCACTTT. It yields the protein CASSPTRQYSPLHF.

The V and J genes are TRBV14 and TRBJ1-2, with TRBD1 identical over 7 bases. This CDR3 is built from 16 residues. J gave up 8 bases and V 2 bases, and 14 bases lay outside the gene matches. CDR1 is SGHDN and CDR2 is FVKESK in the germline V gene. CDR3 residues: CASSQLGDRGRYGYTF. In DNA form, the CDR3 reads TGTGCCAGCAGCCAATTGGGGGACAGAGGTCGCTACGGCTACACCTTC.

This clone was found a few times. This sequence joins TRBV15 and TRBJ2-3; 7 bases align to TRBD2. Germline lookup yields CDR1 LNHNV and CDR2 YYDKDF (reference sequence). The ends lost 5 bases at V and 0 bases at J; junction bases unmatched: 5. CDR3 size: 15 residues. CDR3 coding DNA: TGTGCCACCAGCTTGAGCGGGGCTAGCACAGATACGCAGTATTTT. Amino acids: CATSLSGASTDTQYF. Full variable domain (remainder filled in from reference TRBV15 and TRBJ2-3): DAMVIQNPRYQVTQFGKPVTLSCSQTLNHNVMYWYQQKSSQAPKLLFHYYDKDFNNEADTPDNFQSRRPNTSFCFLDIRSPGLGDTAMYLCATSLSGASTDTQYFGPGTRLTVL.

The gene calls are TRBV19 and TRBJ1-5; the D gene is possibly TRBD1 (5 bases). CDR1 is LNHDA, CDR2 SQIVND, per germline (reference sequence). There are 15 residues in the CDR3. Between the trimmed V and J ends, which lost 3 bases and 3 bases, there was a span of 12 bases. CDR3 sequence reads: CASSMMSGFNQPQHF. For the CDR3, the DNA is TGTGCCAGTAGTATGATGTCAGGGTTCAATCAGCCCCAGCATTTT.

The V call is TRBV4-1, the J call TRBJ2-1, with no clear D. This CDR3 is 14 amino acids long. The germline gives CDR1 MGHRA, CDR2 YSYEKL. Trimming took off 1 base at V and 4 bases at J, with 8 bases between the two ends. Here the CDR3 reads CASSQVSTYNEQFF. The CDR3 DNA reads TGCGCCAGCAGCCAAGTGTCGACATACAATGAGCAGTTCTTC.

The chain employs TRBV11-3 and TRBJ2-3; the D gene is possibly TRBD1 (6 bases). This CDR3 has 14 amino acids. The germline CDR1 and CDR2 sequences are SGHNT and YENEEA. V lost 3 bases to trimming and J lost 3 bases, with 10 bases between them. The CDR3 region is CASSFQGKTDTQYF. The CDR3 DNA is TGTGCCAGCAGCTTTCAGGGGAAGACAGATACGCAGTATTTT.